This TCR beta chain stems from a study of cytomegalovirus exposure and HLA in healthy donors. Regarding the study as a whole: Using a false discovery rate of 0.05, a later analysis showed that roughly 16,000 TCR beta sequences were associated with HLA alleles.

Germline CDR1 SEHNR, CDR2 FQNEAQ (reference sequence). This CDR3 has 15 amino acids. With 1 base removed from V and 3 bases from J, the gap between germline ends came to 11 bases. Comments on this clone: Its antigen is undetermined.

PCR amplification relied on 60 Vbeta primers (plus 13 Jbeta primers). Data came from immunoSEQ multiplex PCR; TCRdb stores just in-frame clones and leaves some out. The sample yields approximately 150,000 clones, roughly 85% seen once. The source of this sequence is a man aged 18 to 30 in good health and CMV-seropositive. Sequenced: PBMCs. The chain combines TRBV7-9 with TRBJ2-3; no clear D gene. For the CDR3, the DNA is TGTGCCAGCAGCTTAGGAGGAACGGGTACAGATACGCAGTATTTT. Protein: CASSLGGTGTDTQYF.